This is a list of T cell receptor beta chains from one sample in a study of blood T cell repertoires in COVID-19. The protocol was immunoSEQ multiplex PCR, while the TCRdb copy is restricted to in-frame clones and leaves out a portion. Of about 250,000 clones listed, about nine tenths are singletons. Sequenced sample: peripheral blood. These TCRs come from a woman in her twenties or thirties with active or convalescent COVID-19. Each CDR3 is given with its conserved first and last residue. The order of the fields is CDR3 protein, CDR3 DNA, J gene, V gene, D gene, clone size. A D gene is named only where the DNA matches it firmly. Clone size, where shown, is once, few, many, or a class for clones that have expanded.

cdr3_aa: CASSQERTSGGIDTQYF; cdr3_nt: TGTGCCAGCAGCCAAGAAAGGACTAGCGGGGGGATAGATACGCAGTATTTT; j_call: TRBJ2-3; v_call: TRBV4-2; d_call: TRBD2; clone_size: -
cdr3_aa: CASSQDERYYEQYF; cdr3_nt: TGTGCCAGCAGCCAAGACGAGAGGTACTACGAGCAGTACTTC; j_call: TRBJ2-7; v_call: TRBV14; d_call: -; clone_size: -
cdr3_aa: CASSSYGQNTEAFF; cdr3_nt: TGTGCCAGCAGTTCCTACGGACAGAACACTGAAGCTTTCTTT; j_call: TRBJ1-1; v_call: TRBV3-1/TRBV3-2; d_call: -; clone_size: once
cdr3_aa: CASSYPDRGDHNEQFF; cdr3_nt: TGTGCCAGCAGTTACCCGGACAGGGGGGACCACAATGAGCAGTTCTTC; j_call: TRBJ2-1; v_call: TRBV6-2/TRBV6-3; d_call: TRBD1; clone_size: -
cdr3_aa: CASSTRQITYEQYF; cdr3_nt: TGTGCCAGTAGTACCCGACAGATAACCTACGAGCAGTACTTC; j_call: TRBJ2-7; v_call: TRBV19; d_call: -; clone_size: -
cdr3_aa: CASSLDAGGPYNEQFF; cdr3_nt: TGTGCCAGCAGCTTAGATGCGGGGGGCCCCTACAATGAGCAGTTCTTC; j_call: TRBJ2-1; v_call: TRBV7-2; d_call: TRBD2; clone_size: -
cdr3_aa: CASSLEGRGDYEQYF; cdr3_nt: TGCGCCAGCAGCTTGGAGGGGAGGGGGGACTACGAGCAGTACTTC; j_call: TRBJ2-7; v_call: TRBV5-1; d_call: -; clone_size: -
cdr3_aa: CASSHTSQNTGELFF; cdr3_nt: TGTGCCAGCAGTCACACCTCTCAGAACACCGGGGAGCTGTTTTTT; j_call: TRBJ2-2; v_call: TRBV6-6; d_call: -; clone_size: -
cdr3_aa: CASSARTSGGGAGEQFF; cdr3_nt: TGTGCCAGCAGCGCCCGAACTAGCGGGGGGGGTGCAGGAGAGCAGTTCTTC; j_call: TRBJ2-1; v_call: TRBV7-9; d_call: TRBD2; clone_size: -
cdr3_aa: CASKPTGFTGELFF; cdr3_nt: TGTGCCAGCAAACCGACAGGGTTCACCGGGGAGCTGTTTTTT; j_call: TRBJ2-2; v_call: TRBV2; d_call: TRBD1; clone_size: -
cdr3_aa: CASSPSMTANQPQHF; cdr3_nt: TGCGCCAGCAGTCCCAGTATGACAGCTAATCAGCCCCAGCATTTT; j_call: TRBJ1-5; v_call: TRBV4-1; d_call: -; clone_size: -
cdr3_aa: CASSPLAPANTGELFF; cdr3_nt: TGTGCCAGCAGCCCGCTAGCGCCCGCGAACACCGGGGAGCTGTTTTTT; j_call: TRBJ2-2; v_call: TRBV4-2; d_call: -; clone_size: few
cdr3_aa: CASSEPVGGHNEQYF; cdr3_nt: TGTGCCAGCAGTGAGCCAGTAGGGGGTCACAACGAGCAGTACTTC; j_call: TRBJ2-7; v_call: TRBV6-1; d_call: -; clone_size: few
cdr3_aa: CAWSGQRGGVGNEQFF; cdr3_nt: TGTGCCTGGAGTGGGCAGAGGGGGGGAGTTGGAAATGAGCAGTTCTTC; j_call: TRBJ2-1; v_call: TRBV30; d_call: -; clone_size: -
cdr3_aa: CASKDRAYGYTF; cdr3_nt: TGTGCCAGCAAGGACAGGGCATATGGCTACACCTTC; j_call: TRBJ1-2; v_call: TRBV9; d_call: TRBD1; clone_size: -
cdr3_aa: CASSYRGLGGNTIYF; cdr3_nt: TGTGCCAGCAGCTACAGGGGGCTGGGTGGAAACACCATATATTTT; j_call: TRBJ1-3; v_call: TRBV7-2; d_call: TRBD1; clone_size: once
cdr3_aa: CASSLKAQRSPLHF; cdr3_nt: TGTGCCAGCAGCTTGAAGGCGCAGCGTTCACCCCTCCACTTT; j_call: TRBJ1-6; v_call: TRBV5-6; d_call: -; clone_size: -
cdr3_aa: CASSLNLPREKLFF; cdr3_nt: TGTGCCAGCAGCTTAAACCTCCCCCGGGAAAAACTGTTTTTT; j_call: TRBJ1-4; v_call: TRBV7-3; d_call: -; clone_size: -
cdr3_aa: CAASLQGANTEAFF; cdr3_nt: TGTGCCGCCTCCTTACAGGGGGCGAACACTGAAGCTTTCTTT; j_call: TRBJ1-1; v_call: TRBV19; d_call: TRBD1; clone_size: -
cdr3_aa: CASNPYGGQQFF; cdr3_nt: TGTGCCAGCAACCCTTACGGGGGACAGCAGTTCTTC; j_call: TRBJ2-1; v_call: TRBV28; d_call: -; clone_size: -
cdr3_aa: CASSLQVGITEAFF; cdr3_nt: TGCGCCAGCAGCTTACAGGTGGGGATCACTGAAGCTTTCTTT; j_call: TRBJ1-1; v_call: TRBV5-1; d_call: -; clone_size: few
cdr3_aa: CAISPGGGGYTF; cdr3_nt: TGTGCCATCTCCCCAGGGGGCGGTGGCTACACCTTC; j_call: TRBJ1-2; v_call: TRBV10-3; d_call: TRBD1; clone_size: -
cdr3_aa: CASSAQQGSLNEAFF; cdr3_nt: TGCGCCAGCAGCGCGCAACAGGGAAGTCTTAACGAAGCTTTCTTT; j_call: TRBJ1-1; v_call: TRBV5-1; d_call: -; clone_size: few
cdr3_aa: CASSVGRTGLSTDTQYF; cdr3_nt: TGTGCCAGCAGCGTAGGAAGGACGGGACTAAGCACAGATACGCAGTATTTT; j_call: TRBJ2-3; v_call: TRBV9; d_call: TRBD2; clone_size: -
cdr3_aa: CASSQDLRREGNTIYF; cdr3_nt: TGTGCCAGCAGCCAAGATCTGCGCAGGGAAGGAAACACCATATATTTT; j_call: TRBJ1-3; v_call: TRBV4-2; d_call: -; clone_size: -
cdr3_aa: CASSHFQGDEAFF; cdr3_nt: TGTGCCAGCAGCCATTTCCAGGGGGATGAAGCTTTCTTT; j_call: TRBJ1-1; v_call: TRBV7-2; d_call: TRBD1; clone_size: once
cdr3_aa: CASSVQGGDYEQYF; cdr3_nt: TGTGCCAGCAGTGTTCAGGGCGGCGATTACGAGCAGTACTTC; j_call: TRBJ2-7; v_call: TRBV2; d_call: -; clone_size: -
cdr3_aa: CASSKPGTGSNEQYF; cdr3_nt: TGTGCCAGCAGTAAGCCCGGGACAGGGTCCAACGAGCAGTACTTC; j_call: TRBJ2-7; v_call: TRBV6-5; d_call: TRBD1; clone_size: -
cdr3_aa: CASGYGGYNSPLHF; cdr3_nt: TGCGCCAGCGGCTACGGGGGGTATAATTCACCCCTCCACTTT; j_call: TRBJ1-6; v_call: TRBV5-1; d_call: -; clone_size: -
cdr3_aa: CASSLGRQGRTGELFF; cdr3_nt: TGTGCCAGCAGCTTGGGTAGACAGGGGCGCACCGGGGAGCTGTTTTTT; j_call: TRBJ2-2; v_call: TRBV11-1; d_call: TRBD1; clone_size: -
cdr3_aa: CASSQGHDRGRTEAFF; cdr3_nt: TGCGCCAGCAGCCAAGGTCACGACAGGGGGCGAACTGAAGCTTTCTTT; j_call: TRBJ1-1; v_call: TRBV4-3; d_call: TRBD1; clone_size: -
cdr3_aa: CASSYSRNRGVEDTQYF; cdr3_nt: TGTGCCAGCAGTTACTCCCGGAACAGGGGTGTCGAAGATACGCAGTATTTT; j_call: TRBJ2-3; v_call: TRBV6-2/TRBV6-3; d_call: TRBD1; clone_size: -
cdr3_aa: CASSHPRPGEQYF; cdr3_nt: TGTGCCAGCAGCCACCCTAGGCCGGGCGAGCAGTACTTC; j_call: TRBJ2-7; v_call: TRBV7-9; d_call: -; clone_size: -
cdr3_aa: CASTKGAALMNTEAFF; cdr3_nt: TGTGCCAGCACCAAGGGAGCAGCCCTCATGAACACTGAAGCTTTCTTT; j_call: TRBJ1-1; v_call: TRBV7-8; d_call: -; clone_size: -
cdr3_aa: CASSPGAGMNTEAFF; cdr3_nt: TGTGCCAGCTCACCAGGGGCGGGAATGAACACTGAAGCTTTCTTT; j_call: TRBJ1-1; v_call: TRBV18; d_call: -; clone_size: -
cdr3_aa: CAWSYRAGETQYF; cdr3_nt: TGTGCCTGGAGTTATAGGGCGGGTGAGACCCAGTACTTC; j_call: TRBJ2-5; v_call: TRBV30; d_call: -; clone_size: -
cdr3_aa: CASSQERGGSYNEQFF; cdr3_nt: TGCGCCAGCAGCCAAGAGCGAGGGGGATCCTACAATGAGCAGTTCTTC; j_call: TRBJ2-1; v_call: TRBV4-1; d_call: -; clone_size: -
cdr3_aa: CASSLDSNGYTF; cdr3_nt: TGTGCCAGCAGCTTGGATAGCAATGGCTACACCTTC; j_call: TRBJ1-2; v_call: TRBV7-2; d_call: -; clone_size: few
cdr3_aa: CASSGGQSPNEKLFF; cdr3_nt: TGCGCCAGCAGCGGAGGACAGTCCCCTAATGAAAAACTGTTTTTT; j_call: TRBJ1-4; v_call: TRBV10-1; d_call: -; clone_size: -
cdr3_aa: CASRRGDNEQFF; cdr3_nt: TGTGCCAGCAGGCGGGGTGACAATGAGCAGTTCTTC; j_call: TRBJ2-1; v_call: TRBV27; d_call: -; clone_size: -
cdr3_aa: CASRWRGGETQYF; cdr3_nt: TGTGCCAGCAGATGGCGGGGGGGTGAGACCCAGTACTTC; j_call: TRBJ2-5; v_call: TRBV2; d_call: TRBD2; clone_size: -
cdr3_aa: CASSQEGNTATNEKLFF; cdr3_nt: TGCGCCAGCAGCCAAGAAGGTAACACAGCAACTAATGAAAAACTGTTTTTT; j_call: TRBJ1-4; v_call: TRBV4-1; d_call: -; clone_size: -
cdr3_aa: CASSESFRYNEQFF; cdr3_nt: TGTGCCAGCAGTGAATCGTTCCGGTACAATGAGCAGTTCTTC; j_call: TRBJ2-1; v_call: TRBV2; d_call: -; clone_size: once
cdr3_aa: CASSVSGTSGGVSPYEQYF; cdr3_nt: TGCGCCAGCAGCGTATCCGGGACTAGCGGGGGGGTATCACCCTACGAGCAGTACTTC; j_call: TRBJ2-7; v_call: TRBV5-1; d_call: TRBD2; clone_size: -
cdr3_aa: CASRQHPDNQPQHF; cdr3_nt: TGTGCCAGCAGGCAACATCCCGACAATCAGCCCCAGCATTTT; j_call: TRBJ1-5; v_call: TRBV6-6; d_call: -; clone_size: -
cdr3_aa: CASSLAPTGGYTNTGELFF; cdr3_nt: TGCGCCAGCAGCCTTGCCCCAACAGGGGGCTACACGAACACCGGGGAGCTGTTTTTT; j_call: TRBJ2-2; v_call: TRBV4-1; d_call: TRBD1; clone_size: -
cdr3_aa: CASSDSSGADTQYF; cdr3_nt: TGTGCCAGCAGTGACTCTAGCGGGGCAGATACGCAGTATTTT; j_call: TRBJ2-3; v_call: TRBV6-4; d_call: TRBD2; clone_size: -
cdr3_aa: CASRAGFGANVLTF; cdr3_nt: TGTGCCAGCAGAGCCGGTTTTGGGGCCAACGTCCTGACTTTC; j_call: TRBJ2-6; v_call: TRBV28; d_call: -; clone_size: -
cdr3_aa: CASRAGGSQETQYF; cdr3_nt: TGTGCCAGCAGGGCGGGGGGTTCCCAAGAGACCCAGTACTTC; j_call: TRBJ2-5; v_call: TRBV2; d_call: TRBD2; clone_size: -
cdr3_aa: CASSVQDYNSPLHF; cdr3_nt: TGTGCCAGCAGCGTTCAGGATTATAATTCACCCCTCCACTTT; j_call: TRBJ1-6; v_call: TRBV9; d_call: -; clone_size: -
cdr3_aa: CASATGPSTNEKLFF; cdr3_nt: TGCGCCAGCGCGACAGGGCCCTCAACTAATGAAAAACTGTTTTTT; j_call: TRBJ1-4; v_call: TRBV5-1; d_call: TRBD1; clone_size: -
cdr3_aa: CASQQGRYGYTF; cdr3_nt: TGTGCCAGCCAACAGGGGAGGTATGGCTACACCTTC; j_call: TRBJ1-2; v_call: TRBV28; d_call: TRBD1; clone_size: -
cdr3_aa: CASTYAGLAGGSSGANVLTF; cdr3_nt: TGTGCCAGCACCTACGCTGGCCTAGCGGGGGGTTCCTCTGGGGCCAACGTCCTGACTTTC; j_call: TRBJ2-6; v_call: TRBV28; d_call: TRBD2; clone_size: -
cdr3_aa: CASSERRTGVVVQYF; cdr3_nt: TGCGCCAGCAGTGAGAGGCGGACAGGGGTGGTTGTGCAGTACTTC; j_call: TRBJ2-7; v_call: TRBV10-1; d_call: TRBD1; clone_size: few
cdr3_aa: CASRRTASTGELFF; cdr3_nt: TGTGCCAGCCGGCGGACAGCTAGCACCGGGGAGCTGTTTTTT; j_call: TRBJ2-2; v_call: TRBV5-6; d_call: -; clone_size: -